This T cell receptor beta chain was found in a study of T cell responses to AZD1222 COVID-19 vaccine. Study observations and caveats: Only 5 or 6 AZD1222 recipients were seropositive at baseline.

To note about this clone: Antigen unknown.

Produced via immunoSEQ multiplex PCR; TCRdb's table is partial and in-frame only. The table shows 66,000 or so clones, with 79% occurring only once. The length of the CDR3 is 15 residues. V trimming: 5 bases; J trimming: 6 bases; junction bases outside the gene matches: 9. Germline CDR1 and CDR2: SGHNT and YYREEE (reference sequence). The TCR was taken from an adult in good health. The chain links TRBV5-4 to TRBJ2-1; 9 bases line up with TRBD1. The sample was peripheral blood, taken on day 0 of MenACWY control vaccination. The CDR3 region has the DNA TGTGCCAGCAGTTCCCCGGGACAGGGCTTCAATGAGCAGTTCTTC. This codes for CASSSPGQGFNEQFF. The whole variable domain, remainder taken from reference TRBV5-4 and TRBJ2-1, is ETGVTQSPTHLIKTRGQQVTLRCSSQSGHNTVSWYQQALGQGPQFIFQYYREEENGRGNFPPRFSGLQFPNYSSELNVNALELDDSALYLCASSSPGQGFNEQFFGPGTRLTVL.